This is a list of T cell receptor beta chains from one sample in a study of Graves' ophthalmopathy and Graves' hyperthyroidism. TCRdb processed the multiplex PCR reads anew with MiXCR; each CDR3 protein has one entry. The profile covers hundreds of thousands of distinct CDR3 sequences, with 13% to 15% appearing a single time and around 9.8% taken by the ten largest. Material for sequencing was blood. All receptors come from a woman in her twenties or thirties with Graves' ophthalmopathy. Each CDR3 is given with its conserved first and last residue. A D gene is named only where the DNA matches it firmly. Clone size appears in some rows only: once, few, many, or a class for an expanded clone.

v_call	d_call	clone_size	j_call	cdr3_aa	cdr3_nt
TRBV29-1	-	many	TRBJ1-5	CSVLTGSNQPQHF	TGCAGCGTACTAACAGGGAGCAATCAGCCCCAGCATTTT
TRBV30	-	many	TRBJ2-5	CAVVYHQETQYF	TGTGCCGTGGTCTACCACCAAGAGACCCAGTACTTC
TRBV12-3/TRBV12-4	-	many	TRBJ2-7	CASSLGTAYYEQYF	TGTGCCAGCAGCCTAGGGACGGCATACTACGAGCAGTACTTC
TRBV2	TRBD1	many	TRBJ1-2	CASSEAHPQGSRGRRYGYTF	TGTGCCAGCAGTGAAGCTCACCCACAGGGGTCCCGGGGTCGCAGATATGGCTACACCTTC
TRBV12-3/TRBV12-4	-	many	TRBJ1-2	CASSPLEPTVNYGYTF	TGTGCCAGCAGTCCCCTTGAACCAACAGTAAACTATGGCTACACCTTC
TRBV7-2	TRBD2	many	TRBJ2-7	CASSSRTSGVEEQYF	TGTGCCAGCAGCTCTAGGACTAGCGGGGTGGAAGAGCAGTACTTC
TRBV9	-	-	TRBJ2-6	CASSFRRSSGANVLTF	TGTGCCAGCAGCTTCCGACGGAGCTCTGGGGCCAACGTCCTGACTTTC
TRBV4-1	-	few	TRBJ2-7	CASSQGAPEEQYF	TGCGCCAGCAGCCAAGGAGCTCCGGAGGAGCAGTACTTC
TRBV12-3/TRBV12-4	-	many	TRBJ1-2	CASSPQVDYGYTF	TGTGCCAGCAGTCCCCAAGTGGACTATGGCTACACCTTC
TRBV12-3/TRBV12-4	TRBD1	many	TRBJ1-1	CASSGGQGNTEAFF	TGTGCCAGCAGTGGAGGACAGGGGAACACTGAAGCTTTCTTT
TRBV20-1	TRBD1	many	TRBJ1-3	CSARPTGEITIYF	TGCAGTGCCCGCCCGACAGGGGAGATCACCATATATTTT
TRBV7-9	-	many	TRBJ2-7	CASSLFSGSPYEQYF	TGTGCCAGCAGCTTATTCTCCGGTAGCCCCTACGAGCAGTACTTC
TRBV29-1	-	many	TRBJ1-2	CSVEEEGRGAYGYTF	TGCAGCGTTGAAGAAGAGGGCAGGGGTGCCTATGGCTACACCTTC
TRBV3-1	TRBD1	few	TRBJ2-7	CASSTRQGYEQYF	TGTGCCAGCAGCACTAGACAGGGCTACGAGCAGTACTTC
TRBV6-1	-	many	TRBJ1-1	CASSGSGKTEAFF	TGTGCCAGCAGTGGATCAGGGAAGACTGAAGCTTTCTTT
TRBV7-3	-	once	TRBJ2-7	CASSLSGGNYEQYF	TGTGCCAGCAGCTTATCGGGGGGCAACTACGAGCAGTACTTC
TRBV28	-	few	TRBJ2-7	CASSFGQNNGAF	TGTGCCAGCAGTTTTGGACAGAATAACGGCGCCTTC
TRBV20-1	TRBD1	-	TRBJ1-6	CSAPALRDREGGSPLHF	TGCAGTGCTCCCGCACTCCGGGACAGGGAGGGTGGTTCACCCCTCCACTTT
TRBV9	-	many	TRBJ2-7	CASSPGSEQYF	TGTGCCAGCAGCCCAGGTTCCGAGCAGTACTTC
TRBV2	TRBD2	many	TRBJ2-2	CASQGLAGGSGELFF	TGTGCCAGCCAGGGACTAGCGGGAGGTTCCGGGGAGCTGTTTTTT
TRBV6-5	-	many	TRBJ2-7	CASSYSLTYEQYF	TGTGCCAGCAGTTACAGCCTTACCTACGAGCAGTACTTC
TRBV6-1	-	many	TRBJ1-1	CASSGREYTEAFF	TGTGCCAGCAGTGGCAGGGAGTACACTGAAGCTTTCTTT
TRBV28	-	many	TRBJ1-1	CASSLSWAGGYAEAFF	TGTGCCAGCAGTTTATCGTGGGCGGGGGGGTACGCTGAAGCTTTCTTT
TRBV14	TRBD2	-	TRBJ2-7	CASSFPGGRASEQYF	TGTGCCAGCAGCTTCCCCGGCGGGAGGGCTTCCGAGCAGTACTTC
TRBV6-5	TRBD1	many	TRBJ2-2	CASSSYGQDPNTGELFF	TGTGCCAGCAGTTCATATGGACAGGATCCCAACACCGGGGAGCTGTTTTTT
TRBV12-5	-	-	TRBJ1-1	CASGLQGPGPNTEAFF	TGTGCTAGTGGTTTACAGGGACCGGGACCGAACACTGAAGCTTTCTTT
TRBV30	TRBD1	few	TRBJ2-5	CAWRSDRGKTQYF	TGTGCCTGGAGGAGCGACAGGGGTAAGACCCAGTACTTC
TRBV24-1	TRBD1	-	TRBJ1-2	CATSDSRQGAYYGYTF	TGTGCCACCAGTGATTCGCGACAGGGCGCGTACTATGGCTACACCTTC